These 23 T cell receptor beta chains share one sample of origin, sequenced in a study of blood T cells in healthy people across ages. Together with a sample-barcoded 5' primer, a J-beta primer mix was included in a second PCR lasting roughly 6 to 12 cycles. One entry per CDR3 protein results from TCRdb running MiXCR on the 5' RACE reads. The data show about 1.7 million distinct CDR3 sequences, with 28% seen just once and around 7.7% held by the top ten. Source material: blood. The receptors derive from a woman in her twenties or thirties in good health.

CDR3 DNA sequence: TGCGCCAGCAGCCCCGGACTTACTGAAGAGACCCAGTACTTC. It encodes CASSPGLTEETQYF. V is TRBV5-1 and J is TRBJ2-5, with D possibly matching TRBD2 (5 bases). The CDR3 extends over 14 amino acids. Trimming pared 4 bases from V and 3 bases from J, leaving 13 bases between. Germline CDR1 and CDR2: SGHRS and YFSETQ.

The sample holds a few counts of this clonotype. This rearrangement joins TRBV9 to TRBJ2-3; possibly TRBD1 or TRBD2 for D (5 bases each). The germline V and J ends were trimmed by 3 bases and 5 bases, with 13 bases remaining between them. The germline V gene encodes CDR1 SGDLS and CDR2 YYNGEE. The CDR3 is 14 amino acids. CDR3 region: CASSEGTPLDTQYF. The CDR3 DNA is TGTGCCAGCAGCGAGGGGACCCCTCTAGATACGCAGTATTTT.

There are a few counts of this clonotype. This sequence joins TRBV7-9 and TRBJ2-1, with 10 bases aligning to TRBD2. Looked up from germline, CDR1 is SEHNR and CDR2 is FQNEAQ (reference sequence). V was pared by 2 bases and J by 5 bases, with 3 bases of the junction left unmatched. The CDR3 is 15 residues long. CDR3 sequence reads: CASSLSGRGNNEQFF. The CDR3 DNA sequence: TGTGCCAGCAGCTTAAGCGGGAGGGGAAACAATGAGCAGTTCTTC.

This rearrangement joins TRBV20-1 to TRBJ2-2; D not certain. CDR3 length: 13 amino acids. Per the germline V gene, CDR1 is DFQATT and CDR2 is SNEGSKA (reference sequence). Trimming pared 5 bases from V and 7 bases from J, leaving 14 bases between. CDR3 nucleotide sequence: TGCAGTGCTTCCCAAGGGCCTCACGGGGAGCTGTTTTTT. This gives the protein CSASQGPHGELFF.

This clonotype was detected only a few times. V usage is TRBV5-1 and J usage is TRBJ2-3; 7 bases are shared with TRBD2. The CDR3 spans 17 residues. Germline CDR1 SGHRS, CDR2 YFSETQ. Unmatched junction bases numbered 12, after V lost 1 base and J lost 4 bases. CDR3 bases: TGCGCCAGCAGCTTGAACCCCCGGCGGGAGACCGCAGATACGCAGTATTTT. As protein: CASSLNPRRETADTQYF. The complete variable domain, with remaining parts taken from reference TRBV5-1 and TRBJ2-3, reads KAGVTQTPRYLIKTRGQQVTLSCSPISGHRSVSWYQQTPGQGLQFLFEYFSETQRNKGNFPGRFSGRQFSNSRSEMNVSTLELGDSALYLCASSLNPRRETADTQYFGPGTRLTVL.

As concerns this clonotype: A read error is possible here, since a much larger clone lies one base away. This rearrangement joins TRBV5-1 to TRBJ2-7; D not resolved. Germline V gives CDR1 SGHRS, CDR2 YFSETQ. The germline V and J ends were trimmed by 4 bases and 5 bases, with 7 bases remaining between them. The CDR3 loop spans 11 amino acids. CDR3 coding DNA: TGCGCCAGCAGCACTACTAACGAGCAGTACGTC. Its translation is CASSTTNEQYV.

The chain is built from TRBV19 and TRBJ2-5; 9 bases line up with TRBD2. This CDR3 has 14 amino acids. CDR1 and CDR2 (germline): LNHDA, SQIVND (reference sequence). CDR3 DNA sequence: TGTGGCTCGTCTGATGGGACTAGCCGGAATGAGCAGTACTTC. Its translation is CGSSDGTSRNEQYF.

Only a few counts were recorded for this clonotype. At one of its ends the junction is not consistent with the germline gene, which may arise from a read error. The chain has TRBV7-2 and TRBJ2-7, with D possibly called TRBD1 or TRBD2 (5 bases each). CDR3 length: 13 amino acids. In germline, CDR1 is SGHTA, CDR2 FQGNSA. DNA for the CDR3: TGTGCCAGCAGCTGGGGCAGGGACGGGGAGCTGTACTTC. It yields the protein CASSWGRDGELYF.

In this sample, this clonotype turned up a few times. This chain connects TRBV6-5 to TRBJ2-3, with 8 bases that match TRBD2. Germline trimming cut 6 bases from V and 4 bases from J; bases unmatched to any gene: 6. CDR1 MNHEY and CDR2 SVGAGI come from the germline V gene. This CDR3 contains 14 residues. CDR3 in amino acids: CASSPAGGPDTQYF. The CDR3 DNA reads as TGTGCCAGCAGCCCCGCGGGGGGACCAGATACGCAGTATTTT.

This clonotype was counted many times. V gene TRBV10-1 combines with J gene TRBJ2-1, with TRBD1 identical over 7 bases. V gave up 4 bases and J gave up 10 bases; unmatched junction bases: 7. The CDR3 is 13 residues long. Per the germline V gene, CDR1 is WNHNN and CDR2 is SYGVQD (reference sequence). CDR3 bases: TGCGCCAGCAGTGCTCACCGGGACAGCGAGCAGTTCTTC. Translated: CASSAHRDSEQFF.

This clonotype was observed at least ten times. The chain joins TRBV7-6 to TRBJ1-5; perhaps TRBD1 as D (5 bases). CDR1 is SGHVS, CDR2 FNYEAQ, per germline. V lost 4 bases, J lost 1 base, and 8 bases lay in between. This CDR3 comprises 14 residues. For the CDR3, the DNA is TGTGCCAGCAGCTGGGGGGACAGCAATCAGCCCCAGCATTTT. Protein sequence: CASSWGDSNQPQHF.

Note on this clonotype: At one end the junction does not follow the germline gene, possibly because of a read error. The chain is built from TRBV12-3 or TRBV12-4 and TRBJ2-3; TRBD2 matches 12 bases. The length of the CDR3 is 15 residues. This CDR3 is CASTTGLAGPDTEYF. DNA of the CDR3: TGTGCCAGCACCACCGGACTAGCGGGGCCAGATACGGAGTATTTT.

This clonotype was seen a few times. The V and J genes are TRBV7-9 and TRBJ2-1, with 7 bases fitting TRBD2. Germline V gene data show CDR1 as SEHNR and CDR2 as FQNEAQ (reference sequence). The CDR3 is 16 amino acids. V was clipped by 5 bases and J by 0 bases; unmatched bases: 7. DNA for the CDR3: TGTGCCAGCAGCCCTACTAGCGAAAGCTCCTACAATGAGCAGTTCTTC. This gives the protein CASSPTSESSYNEQFF.

This clonotype came up a few times. The junction departs from germline at one end; a sequencing error may be responsible. The chain links TRBV3-1 to TRBJ2-1; no reliable D call. The germline V gene has CDR1 LGHDT and CDR2 YNNKEL (reference sequence). The CDR3 extends over 14 amino acids. The CDR3, as DNA: TGTGCCAGCAGCCCCGGCACCAACTACAATGAGAAGTTCTTC. Its protein product is CASSPGTNYNEKFF.

A few counts support this clonotype. The rearrangement uses TRBV29-1 and TRBJ2-4; TRBD2 aligns across 12 bases. Germline loops: CDR1 SQVTM, CDR2 ANQGSEA. This CDR3 has 15 amino acids. Germline trimming cut 7 bases from V and 3 bases from J; bases unmatched to any gene: 7. This CDR3 reads CSARASGGGKNIQYF. The CDR3 coding sequence is TGCAGCGCGCGGGCTAGCGGGGGGGGCAAAAACATTCAGTACTTC.

In the case of this clonotype: Without the conserved terminal phenylalanine or tryptophan, this CDR3 likely stems from a read error. The chain is built from TRBV6-6 and TRBJ1-5; D is ambiguous. The V end lost 2 bases, the J end lost 8 bases, and 7 bases lay between the germline ends. This CDR3 contains 12 residues. Germline CDR1 reads MNHNY; CDR2 reads SVGAGI (reference sequence). The DNA for the CDR3 is TGTGCCAGCAGTTACGGCGGGGAGCCCCAGCATGTT. It specifies CASSYGGEPQHV.

There are a few counts of this clonotype. This chain links TRBV12-3 or TRBV12-4 with TRBJ1-1; TRBD1 is a possible D gene (5 bases). Deletions cut 6 bases from V and 0 bases from J, with 14 bases between. The CDR3 extends over 15 amino acids. The CDR3 DNA sequence: TGTGCCAGCAGGTTCGGGGTGGGGGTGAACACTGAAGCTTTCTTT. Protein: CASRFGVGVNTEAFF.

V and J are TRBV18 and TRBJ1-2, with D possibly being TRBD1 (5 bases). The CDR3 runs 15 residues. Trimming left V 5 bases short and J 8 bases short, with 21 bases between. From germline, CDR1 is KGHSH and CDR2 LQKENI. CDR3 sequence (DNA): TGTGCCAGCTCATCACAGGAGGGCAGACAATGGGGCTACACCTTC. As protein: CASSSQEGRQWGYTF.

Concerning this clonotype: The germline gene is not matched at one end of the junction; a read error may be the cause. The V and J genes are TRBV15 and TRBJ2-7; the D gene is possibly TRBD1 (6 bases). With the DNA end fitting TRBJ2-4 better, the J assignment may be wrong. This CDR3 contains 16 residues. Per the germline V gene, CDR1 is LNHNV and CDR2 is YYDKDF (reference sequence). The CDR3 nucleotides are TGTGCCACCCGCAGAGATCAGCAGGGGCGGCGGAACATTCAGTACTTC. As protein: CATRRDQQGRRNIQYF.

The chain recombines TRBV7-2 with TRBJ2-3, with D maybe TRBD2 (6 bases). This CDR3 contains 17 residues. CDR1 is SGHTA, CDR2 FQGNSA, per germline. The germline V and J ends were trimmed by 8 bases and 3 bases, with 24 bases remaining between them. This CDR3 reads CASGLVAGRPTTDTQYF. The CDR3 DNA sequence: TGTGCCAGCGGCCTTGTGGCGGGGAGACCTACTACAGATACGCAGTATTTT.

The CDR3 DNA follows: TGTGCCAGCAGCTTCCGGAGGGAGGGTCGCGGTGGCAATGAGCAGTTCTTC. This gives the protein CASSFRREGRGGNEQFF. This rearrangement joins TRBV7-9 to TRBJ2-1; 7 bases are a match to TRBD2. The ends lost 3 bases at V and 6 bases at J; junction bases unmatched: 14. This CDR3 is 17 amino acids long. The V gene's germline CDR1 is SEHNR and CDR2 FQNEAQ (reference sequence).

The chain combines TRBV3-1 with TRBJ1-4; 9 bases align to TRBD1. CDR3 length equals 13 residues. Trimming at V came to 8 bases and at J to 8 bases, leaving 6 bases not matched to a gene. Germline V lookup: CDR1 LGHDT, CDR2 YNNKEL (reference sequence). The CDR3 protein is CASRGQGKEKLFF. CDR3 sequence (DNA): TGTGCCAGCCGGGGACAGGGAAAAGAAAAACTGTTTTTT.

In its sample, this clonotype was seen many times. The chain carries TRBV14 and TRBJ2-1; D possibly corresponds to TRBD2 (5 bases). CDR3 size: 16 residues. Trimming cost V 1 base and J 5 bases, with 15 bases left between them. Germline CDR1 reads SGHDN; CDR2 reads FVKESK. CDR3 in amino acids: CASSQGGVRRNNEQFF. The DNA of the CDR3 is TGTGCCAGCAGCCAAGGGGGAGTCCGGAGGAACAATGAGCAGTTCTTC.